What follows are 18 T cell receptor beta chains derived from one specimen sequenced in a study of graft-versus-host responses after intestinal transplantation (TCRdb year 2021). The meaning of the sample's time point label: cells obtained before transplantation from donor or recipient. Their cognate antigens are unknown. Libraries were constructed by the immunoSEQ multiplex PCR assay. Entries here come from immuneACCESS through TCRdb and include only in-frame sequences with V and J called. Some clones fail to appear in such tables; in the studies checked, an unresolved V gene covers under half of the shortfall, and the cause of the remainder is unknown. For this sample there are 93,000 or so clones; approximately 93% appear just once. The top ten clones comprise less than 1.5% of the sample. The sample here was unstimulated CD8+ T cells sorted from spleen or lymph node cells, taken before intestinal transplant. Every receptor here comes from a human donor who received an intestinal transplant.

The gene calls are TRBV5-5 and TRBJ1-5; D call uncertain. Germline assignment: CDR1 SGHKS and CDR2 YYEKEE (reference sequence). CDR3 size: 17 residues. V shed 0 bases and J shed 3 bases, with 16 bases lying between them. In DNA form, the CDR3 reads TGTGCCAGCAGCTTGGTAACCGGCCCCTACTACAATCAGCCCCAGCATTTT. Protein product: CASSLVTGPYYNQPQHF.

This rearrangement joins TRBV9 to TRBJ2-1, with a tentative D call TRBD1 (6 bases). Trimming removed 4 bases from V and 0 bases from J, with 14 bases in between. This CDR3 region has 16 residues. CDR1 SGDLS and CDR2 YYNGEE come from the germline V gene. As DNA, the CDR3 is TGTGCCAGCAGCCCGTCGGACAGTTTCTCCTACAATGAGCAGTTCTTC. Translating gives CASSPSDSFSYNEQFF.

This chain joins TRBV7-9 and TRBJ1-2; 8 bases map to TRBD1. Trimming cost V 1 base and J 4 bases; bases outside gene matches: 8. CDR1 is SEHNR and CDR2 is FQNEAQ in the germline V gene (reference sequence). CDR3 length: 16 residues. This CDR3 reads CASSLDLGQGGYGYTF. The DNA of the CDR3 is TGTGCCAGCAGCTTAGATCTCGGACAGGGAGGCTATGGCTACACCTTC. Using reference TRBV7-9 and TRBJ1-2 for the parts outside the CDR3, the full variable domain is DTGVSQNPRHKITKRGQNVTFRCDPISEHNRLYWYRQTLGQGPEFLTYFQNEAQLEKSRLLSDRFSAERPKGSFSTLEIQRTEQGDSAMYLCASSLDLGQGGYGYTFGSGTRLTVV.

This clone occurred once. V is TRBV6-6 and J is TRBJ2-7; 8 bases fit TRBD2. Trimming removed 0 bases from V and 0 bases from J; junction bases left unmatched: 4. Germline assignment: CDR1 MNHNY and CDR2 SVGAGI (reference sequence). The CDR3 sequence is 16 residues long. The CDR3 reads CASSYSPSGFSYEQYF. The CDR3 nucleotides read TGTGCCAGCAGTTACTCCCCTAGCGGGTTCTCCTACGAGCAGTACTTC.

The chain combines TRBV5-4 with TRBJ1-1; unclear D gene. V lost 5 bases and J 3 bases, leaving 11 bases between the germline ends. The CDR3 contains 13 residues. Germline CDR1 is SGHNT and CDR2 is YYREEE (reference sequence). CDR3 nucleotides: TGTGCCAGCAGTGAGGTGAGCGACACTGAAGCTTTCTTT. Its protein product is CASSEVSDTEAFF.

The chain recombines TRBV4-1 with TRBJ2-7, with 8 bases that match TRBD2. Germline V gene sequence: CDR1 MGHRA, CDR2 YSYEKL. Germline trimming cut 1 base from V and 4 bases from J; bases unmatched to any gene: 6. The CDR3 extends over 15 amino acids. CDR3 protein: CASSQVTSGLYEQYF. Written as DNA, the CDR3 is TGCGCCAGCAGCCAAGTCACTAGCGGACTATACGAGCAGTACTTC.

CDR3 region: CASSTLAGGMFYEQYF. CDR3 coding DNA: TGTGCCAGCAGTACCCTAGCGGGGGGGATGTTCTACGAGCAGTACTTC. This chain joins TRBV2 and TRBJ2-7; 12 bases align to TRBD2. Germline V gene sequence: CDR1 SNHLY, CDR2 FYNNEI. The CDR3 totals 16 residues. Losses at the gene ends were 5 bases for V and 3 bases for J; bases not matched to a gene: 8.

This chain joins TRBV7-2 and TRBJ2-5; 7 bases align to TRBD2. CDR1 and CDR2 from the germline V gene are SGHTA and FQGNSA. The trim removed 5 bases at V and 5 bases at J, leaving 11 bases unmatched. The CDR3 runs 15 residues. Here the CDR3 reads CASSPAGLGGETQYF. The DNA of the CDR3 is TGTGCCAGCAGCCCCGCCGGACTAGGTGGGGAGACCCAGTACTTC.

The chain employs TRBV19 and TRBJ2-1, with TRBD2 matching 9 bases. V dropped 5 bases and J dropped 6; count of bases not matched to a gene: 8. Germline CDR1 and CDR2: LNHDA and SQIVND (reference sequence). The CDR3 loop spans 15 amino acids. DNA for the CDR3: TGTGCCAGTAGTGCCGGGACTAGCTCTTTCAATGAGCAGTTCTTC. This translates into CASSAGTSSFNEQFF.

This clone was found once. The chain carries TRBV5-6 and TRBJ2-7, with 9 bases identical to TRBD2. The CDR3 consists of 16 residues. V shed 6 bases, J shed 0 bases, and the junction held 10 bases outside the gene matches. The germline V gene has CDR1 SGHDT and CDR2 YYEEEE. The CDR3 sequence is CASTVRAGGFSYEQYF. Here the CDR3 DNA reads TGTGCCAGCACCGTCAGAGCGGGGGGCTTCTCCTACGAGCAGTACTTC. Supplemented by reference TRBV5-6 and TRBJ2-7, the full variable domain reads DAGVTQSPTHLIKTRGQQVTLRCSPKSGHDTVSWYQQALGQGPQFIFQYYEEEERQRGNFPDRFSGHQFPNYSSELNVNALLLGDSALYLCASTVRAGGFSYEQYFGPGTRLTVT.

The V call is TRBV4-2, the J call TRBJ2-7; D is unclear. The germline gives CDR1 LGHNA, CDR2 YNFKEQ. This CDR3 contains 12 residues. Trimming took 1 base from V and 3 from J, leaving 4 bases between them. As DNA, the CDR3 is TGTGCCAGCAGCCAAGGGGGCTACGAGCAGTACTTC. The encoded protein is CASSQGGYEQYF.

The genes are TRBV6-5 and TRBJ1-1; D uncertain. This CDR3 region has 10 residues. Per the germline V gene, CDR1 is MNHEY and CDR2 is SVGAGI. V lost 10 bases and J lost 5, with 8 bases in between. CDR3 in amino acids: CATRGTEAFF. CDR3 coding DNA: TGTGCCACCCGAGGGACTGAAGCTTTCTTT.

This rearrangement joins TRBV10-3 to TRBJ2-1; 9 bases fit TRBD1. The CDR3 consists of 16 residues. Germline CDR1 is ENHRY and CDR2 is SYGVKD. With 2 bases clipped from V and 5 bases from J, the junction kept 7 bases outside the gene matches. CDR3 DNA: TGTGCCATCAGTGAGACGACCGGGACAGGGAACAATGAGCAGTTCTTC. This sequence encodes CAISETTGTGNNEQFF.

The rearrangement uses TRBV7-6 and TRBJ1-1; D uncertain. The CDR3 extends over 13 amino acids. V was pared by 1 base and J by 5 bases, with 8 bases between. Germline CDR1 reads SGHVS; CDR2 reads FNYEAQ. The CDR3 reads CASSLGMGTEAFF. CDR3 in DNA: TGTGCCAGCAGCTTAGGTATGGGGACTGAAGCTTTCTTT.

A few counts support this clone. This rearrangement joins TRBV4-1 to TRBJ2-7, with D perhaps TRBD2 (7 bases). The CDR3 is made up of 15 amino acids. Trimming shortened V by 1 base and J by 0 bases, and 10 bases separated the two germline ends. The germline V gene encodes CDR1 MGHRA and CDR2 YSYEKL. The CDR3 reads CASSQVGGASYEQYF. In DNA form, the CDR3 reads TGCGCCAGCAGCCAAGTGGGGGGGGCCTCCTACGAGCAGTACTTC.

Regarding this clone: The conserved final phenylalanine or tryptophan is absent from the CDR3, which likely points to a read error. V gene TRBV19 combines with J gene TRBJ2-7; D is perhaps TRBD1 or TRBD2 (5 bases each). V was pared by 1 base and J by 7 bases, with 17 bases between. The CDR3 runs 15 residues. CDR1 is LNHDA and CDR2 is SQIVND in the germline V gene (reference sequence). CDR3 DNA sequence: TGTGCCAGTAGTATAGGAGTGGGGGACCCCCTTGAGCAGTACCTC. It yields the protein CASSIGVGDPLEQYL.

V gene TRBV7-9 combines with J gene TRBJ2-5; 8 bases agree with TRBD2. The germline V gene encodes CDR1 SEHNR and CDR2 FQNEAQ (reference sequence). Germline trimming cut 5 bases from V and 10 bases from J; bases unmatched to any gene: 12. The CDR3 runs to 14 residues. CDR3 protein: CASSPPSGPGDQYF. In nucleotides, the CDR3 is TGTGCCAGCAGCCCCCCTAGCGGGCCTGGGGACCAGTACTTC. The complete variable domain, with remaining parts taken from reference TRBV7-9 and TRBJ2-5, reads DTGVSQNPRHKITKRGQNVTFRCDPISEHNRLYWYRQTLGQGPEFLTYFQNEAQLEKSRLLSDRFSAERPKGSFSTLEIQRTEQGDSAMYLCASSPPSGPGDQYFGPGTRLLVL.

This clone was seen only once. V is TRBV5-1 and J is TRBJ2-7; unclear D gene. Trimming pared 0 bases from V and 0 bases from J, leaving 13 bases between. This CDR3 is built from 16 residues. CDR1 and CDR2 from the germline V gene are SGHRS and YFSETQ. CDR3 coding DNA: TGCGCCAGCAGCTTGGTTTTAGTAGCCGACTCCTACGAGCAGTACTTC. Translation gives CASSLVLVADSYEQYF.